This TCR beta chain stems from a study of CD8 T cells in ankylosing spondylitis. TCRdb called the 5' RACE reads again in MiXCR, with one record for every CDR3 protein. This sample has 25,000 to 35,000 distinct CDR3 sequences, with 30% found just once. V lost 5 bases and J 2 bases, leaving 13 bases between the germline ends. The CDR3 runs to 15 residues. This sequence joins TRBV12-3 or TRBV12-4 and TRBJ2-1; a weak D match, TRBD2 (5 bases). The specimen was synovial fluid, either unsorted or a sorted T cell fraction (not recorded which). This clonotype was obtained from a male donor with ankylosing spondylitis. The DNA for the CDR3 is TGTGCCAGCAGTAAGACGGCGGGCACCTACAATGAGCAGTTCTTC. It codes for CASSKTAGTYNEQFF.